These 31 T cell receptor beta chains came from one sample sequenced in a study of blood T cell repertoires in COVID-19. TCRdb keeps only in-frame clones here, not all; method: immunoSEQ multiplex PCR. The table records 100,000 or so clones, about 81% of them present only once. The specimen was peripheral blood. The receptor source for this set is a human donor in a cohort sampled during active COVID-19.

The chain uses TRBV4-3 and TRBJ1-5; D gene uncertain. The V gene lost 0 bases and the J gene lost 5 bases, with 11 bases spanning the gap. There are 15 residues in the CDR3. Germline V lookup: CDR1 LGHNA, CDR2 YSLEER. The CDR3 DNA follows: TGCGCCAGCAGCCAAGATATAGGAGGGTATCAGCCCCAGCATTTT. Its protein product is CASSQDIGGYQPQHF.

CDR3 loop: CASSQDLAGGPTDTQYF. Here the CDR3 DNA reads TGCGCCAGCAGCCAAGATCTGGCGGGGGGGCCCACAGATACGCAGTATTTT. The J gene is TRBJ2-3, the V gene TRBV4-1; 9 bases are shared with TRBD2. Germline CDR1 and CDR2: MGHRA and YSYEKL. The V segment lost 0 bases and the J segment 2 bases; nucleotides outside the gene matches: 6. The CDR3 is 17 residues long.

The chain's CDR3 is CASSWAGQAFYNEQFF. CDR3 bases: TGCGCCAGCAGCTGGGCAGGACAGGCGTTCTACAATGAGCAGTTCTTC. The V gene is TRBV5-1, the J gene TRBJ2-1, with 7 bases lining up with TRBD1. The CDR3 contains 16 residues. Germline CDR1 and CDR2: SGHRS and YFSETQ. Trimming took 3 bases from V and 3 from J; bases not matched to a gene: 9.

The CDR3 loop reads CATSDARGHQPQHF. Here the CDR3 DNA reads TGTGCCACCAGTGACGCGCGGGGCCATCAGCCCCAGCATTTT. The rearrangement links TRBV24-1 to TRBJ1-5, with D maybe TRBD1 (5 bases). Trimming left V 4 bases short and J 5 bases short, with 11 bases between. The germline V gene encodes CDR1 KGHDR and CDR2 SFDVKD. The CDR3 spans 14 residues.

The chain carries TRBV6-6 and TRBJ1-2; 8 bases match TRBD1. Per germline, CDR1 MNHNY and CDR2 SVGAGI (reference sequence). The CDR3 runs 15 residues. Trimming took 2 bases from V and 6 from J; bases not matched to a gene: 8. CDR3 DNA sequence: TGTGCCAGCAGTTACCCCAGGGGGCCAGTGGATGGCTACACCTTC. It is translated as CASSYPRGPVDGYTF.

The V and J genes are TRBV2 and TRBJ2-5; no clear D. V lost 4 bases and J lost 5, with 11 bases in between. This CDR3 comprises 13 residues. Germline CDR1 reads SNHLY; CDR2 reads FYNNEI. The CDR3 DNA is TGTGCCAGCAGTGGAGAGCGTCTCGAGACCCAGTACTTC. Encoded protein: CASSGERLETQYF. Together with reference TRBV2 and TRBJ2-5, the CDR3 gives the full variable domain: EPEVTQTPSHQVTQMGQEVILRCVPISNHLYFYWYRQILGQKVEFLVSFYNNEISEKSEIFDDQFSVERPDGSNFTLKIRSTKLEDSAMYFCASSGERLETQYFGPGTRLLVL.

For the CDR3, the DNA is TGCGCCAGCAGCGGCAATACAGGCTTCTCTGGAAACACCATATATTTT. It specifies CASSGNTGFSGNTIYF. This chain joins TRBV5-1 and TRBJ1-3, with D tentatively TRBD1 (5 bases). With 4 bases removed from V and 0 bases from J, the gap between germline ends came to 14 bases. CDR1 and CDR2 from the germline V gene are SGHRS and YFSETQ. This CDR3 region has 16 residues.

The J gene is TRBJ1-5, the V gene TRBV19; 11 bases are shared with TRBD1. The CDR3 contains 17 residues. Germline V gene data show CDR1 as LNHDA and CDR2 as SQIVND (reference sequence). V gave up 5 bases and J gave up 4 bases; unmatched junction bases: 10. Written as DNA, the CDR3 is TGTGCCAGTAGTGGGAGGACAGGGGGCGCGGGGAATCAGCCCCAGCATTTT. This gives the protein CASSGRTGGAGNQPQHF.

A word on this clone: At the DNA level, this CDR3 is encoded by other sequences in the same sample as well. The V gene is TRBV3-1 (or the pseudogene TRBV3-2), the J gene TRBJ1-1; TRBD1 agrees at 8 bases. After removal of 6 bases from V and 5 bases from J, the junction contained 5 bases not matched to a gene. The CDR3 contains 13 residues. Germline lookup yields CDR1 LGHDT and CDR2 YNNKEL (reference sequence). CDR3 DNA: TGTGCCAGCAGTCCAGGGGGCTGGACTGAAGCTTTCTTT. Translating gives CASSPGGWTEAFF.

This clone was counted a few times. CDR3: CASSPEQGGQPQHF. The CDR3 nucleotides are TGTGCCAGCTCACCAGAACAGGGGGGCCAGCCCCAGCATTTT. The gene calls are TRBV18 and TRBJ1-5, with 8 nucleotides matching TRBD1. The CDR3 contains 14 residues. Germline V gives CDR1 KGHSH, CDR2 LQKENI. Trimming removed 2 bases from V and 7 bases from J; junction bases left unmatched: 4.

The V gene is TRBV19, the J gene TRBJ1-5; 8 nucleotides line up with TRBD1. The V segment lost 7 bases and the J segment 1 base; nucleotides outside the gene matches: 18. The CDR3 spans 19 residues. Germline-derived CDR1 and CDR2 are LNHDA and SQIVND (reference sequence). CDR3 DNA sequence: TGTGCCAGTAACCTCAGGTCGGGGACAGGCCTCGGGAGCAATCAGCCCCAGCATTTT. Amino acids: CASNLRSGTGLGSNQPQHF.

This clone was counted only a few times. The chain recombines TRBV4-1 with TRBJ2-7; 7 bases line up with TRBD1. Trimming at V came to 1 base and at J to 6 bases, leaving 6 bases not matched to a gene. The CDR3 length is 14 residues. The V gene's germline CDR1 is MGHRA and CDR2 YSYEKL. Here the CDR3 DNA reads TGCGCCAGCAGCCAAGTCAGGGGGTTCAGCGAGCAGTACTTC. Encoded protein: CASSQVRGFSEQYF.

This clone turned up a few times. V gene TRBV2 combines with J gene TRBJ1-5; D call uncertain. The V end was cut by 8 bases, the J end by 3 bases, with 20 bases between. This CDR3 comprises 16 residues. CDR1 and CDR2 (germline): SNHLY, FYNNEI. As DNA, the CDR3 is TGTGCCAGCTTCGGGGAGTACTCTTACTCCAATCAGCCCCAGCATTTT. Translating it yields CASFGEYSYSNQPQHF. The variable domain in full, completed from reference TRBV2 and TRBJ1-5, reads EPEVTQTPSHQVTQMGQEVILRCVPISNHLYFYWYRQILGQKVEFLVSFYNNEISEKSEIFDDQFSVERPDGSNFTLKIRSTKLEDSAMYFCASFGEYSYSNQPQHFGDGTRLSIL.

This clone was counted a few times. V usage is TRBV10-1 and J usage is TRBJ1-4; D perhaps matches TRBD1 (6 bases). Trimming left V 3 bases short and J 8 bases short, with 13 bases between. The CDR3 runs to 14 residues. Germline values: CDR1 WNHNN, CDR2 SYGVQD (reference sequence). CDR3 bases: TGCGCCAGCAGTGACTGGGGGGGCGAGGAAAAACTGTTTTTT. Translation gives CASSDWGGEEKLFF.

The V gene is TRBV19, the J gene TRBJ2-5; tentatively, D is TRBD1 (6 bases). Trimming left V 3 bases short and J 4 bases short, with 12 bases between. The CDR3 spans 14 residues. Germline V gene lookup returns CDR1 LNHDA and CDR2 SQIVND (reference sequence). Here the CDR3 DNA reads TGTGCCAGTAGTATCCTCGCAGGGGTAGAGACCCAGTACTTC. It yields the protein CASSILAGVETQYF.

The V gene is TRBV10-1, the J gene TRBJ1-5; D is perhaps TRBD1 (5 bases). V was shortened by 2 bases and J by 7 bases, with 15 bases between the two germline ends. The germline V gene has CDR1 WNHNN and CDR2 SYGVQD (reference sequence). The CDR3 runs to 15 residues. CDR3 in amino acids: CASSERMGREQPQHF. The CDR3 nucleotides are TGCGCCAGCAGTGAGCGGATGGGGCGAGAGCAGCCCCAGCATTTT.

The V and J genes are TRBV6-1 and TRBJ1-4; 7 bases match TRBD1. Germline V gene sequence: CDR1 MNHNS, CDR2 SASEGT. V gave up 4 bases and J gave up 3 bases; unmatched junction bases: 8. The CDR3 is 16 amino acids. The CDR3 nucleotides are TGTGCCAGCAGTGCAACAGGGGTAGGGGCTAATGAAAAACTGTTTTTT. Translation: CASSATGVGANEKLFF.

The chain is built from TRBV2 and TRBJ1-2; possibly TRBD1 for D (6 bases). The V end was cut by 6 bases, the J end by 2 bases, with 13 bases between. This CDR3 region has 14 residues. Germline values: CDR1 SNHLY, CDR2 FYNNEI. CDR3 residues: CASRGSGTNYGYTF. CDR3 sequence (DNA): TGTGCCAGCAGGGGCTCCGGGACAAACTATGGCTACACCTTC. Based on the CDR3 plus reference TRBV2 and TRBJ1-2, the full variable domain is EPEVTQTPSHQVTQMGQEVILRCVPISNHLYFYWYRQILGQKVEFLVSFYNNEISEKSEIFDDQFSVERPDGSNFTLKIRSTKLEDSAMYFCASRGSGTNYGYTFGSGTRLTVV.

The chain has TRBV2 and TRBJ2-7; TRBD1 aligns across 9 bases. CDR3 length: 15 residues. Germline assignment: CDR1 SNHLY and CDR2 FYNNEI. Trimming took 3 bases from V and 4 from J; bases not matched to a gene: 7. The CDR3 DNA reads TGTGCCAGCAGTGACCCGGGACAGGGCGGGTACGAGCAGTACTTC. Protein sequence: CASSDPGQGGYEQYF.

The rearrangement joins TRBV2 to TRBJ1-6; TRBD1 aligns across 9 bases. Losses at the gene ends were 6 bases for V and 7 bases for J; bases not matched to a gene: 4. From germline, CDR1 is SNHLY and CDR2 FYNNEI. The CDR3 runs to 14 residues. In nucleotides, the CDR3 is TGTGCCAGCAGGGGGACAGGGATGAATTCACCCCTCCACTTT. Protein sequence: CASRGTGMNSPLHF.

Only one count was recorded for this clone. V and J are TRBV6-6 and TRBJ1-3, with no clear D. This CDR3 has 12 amino acids. V dropped 10 bases and J dropped 2 bases, with 9 bases sitting between them. The germline V gene encodes CDR1 MNHNY and CDR2 SVGAGI (reference sequence). CDR3 bases: TGTGCCACTGCCGAGGCTGGAAACACCATATATTTT. Translated: CATAEAGNTIYF.

The rearrangement joins TRBV7-6 to TRBJ2-3; D perhaps matches TRBD1 (6 bases). The length of the CDR3 is 16 residues. Germline CDR1 reads SGHVS; CDR2 reads FNYEAQ. The ends were cut back, 1 base at V and 0 bases at J, with 11 bases in the middle. As DNA, the CDR3 is TGTGCCAGCAGCTTAGGGGGGACAACTAGCACAGATACGCAGTATTTT. This gives the protein CASSLGGTTSTDTQYF.

The chain combines TRBV4-1 with TRBJ1-2; D ambiguous. Germline V gives CDR1 MGHRA, CDR2 YSYEKL. V was cut by 1 base and J by 4 bases, with 10 bases left in between. There are 14 residues in the CDR3. CDR3 nucleotide sequence: TGCGCCAGCAGCCAAGGCGGGGTTCGCTATGGCTACACCTTC. Translating it yields CASSQGGVRYGYTF.

V gene TRBV5-1 combines with J gene TRBJ2-1; a possible D gene is TRBD2 (6 bases). Germline values: CDR1 SGHRS, CDR2 YFSETQ. V was clipped by 4 bases and J by 2 bases, with 13 bases between them. The CDR3 sequence is 15 residues long. The CDR3 region is CASSIDRTTYNEQFF. CDR3 bases: TGCGCCAGCAGCATCGATAGGACTACCTACAATGAGCAGTTCTTC.

The V call is TRBV5-4, the J call TRBJ2-3; D gene ambiguous. Germline CDR1 reads SGHNT; CDR2 reads YYREEE (reference sequence). CDR3 length: 12 residues. V was trimmed by 4 bases and J by 4 bases, leaving 7 bases between them. Here the CDR3 reads CASSALSDTQYF. The CDR3 DNA reads as TGTGCCAGCAGCGCCCTATCAGATACGCAGTATTTT.

The genes are TRBV18 and TRBJ1-1; tentative D call: TRBD1 (6 bases). The CDR3 runs 18 residues. Germline values: CDR1 KGHSH, CDR2 LQKENI. V was shortened by 2 bases and J by 1 base, with 20 bases between the two germline ends. The CDR3 is CASSPFLVDSERNTEAFF. CDR3 sequence (DNA): TGTGCCAGCTCACCATTTCTCGTGGACAGCGAGAGGAACACTGAAGCTTTCTTT.

The chain employs TRBV5-1 and TRBJ2-3; 10 bases match TRBD2. The germline CDR1 and CDR2 sequences are SGHRS and YFSETQ. The trim removed 1 base at V and 2 bases at J, leaving 4 bases unmatched. The CDR3 spans 16 residues. The CDR3 region has the DNA TGCGCCAGCAGCTTGTATCTAGCGGGGGTCACAGATACGCAGTATTTT. Residues: CASSLYLAGVTDTQYF.

The chain links TRBV3-1 (or the pseudogene TRBV3-2) to TRBJ2-7; tentatively, D is TRBD1 (6 bases). V gave up 4 bases and J gave up 4 bases, with 11 bases separating them. The CDR3 loop spans 13 amino acids. CDR1 is LGHDT, CDR2 YNNKEL, per germline (reference sequence). CDR3 sequence reads: CASSPRDTYEQYF. CDR3 coding DNA: TGTGCCAGCAGCCCCCGGGACACATACGAGCAGTACTTC.

The gene calls are TRBV3-1 (or the pseudogene TRBV3-2) and TRBJ2-7; the match to TRBD2 covers 8 bases. Germline CDR1 is LGHDT and CDR2 is YNNKEL (reference sequence). The V and J ends lost 4 bases and 6 bases, in that order; junction bases with no gene match: 5. CDR3 length: 13 amino acids. The CDR3 nucleotides read TGTGCCAGCAGCCTGCGGGGGGATTTCGAGCAGTACTTC. Translation gives CASSLRGDFEQYF.

This chain connects TRBV9 to TRBJ1-2; D unclear. Trimming cost V 2 bases and J 3 bases, with 14 bases left between them. Germline V gene data show CDR1 as SGDLS and CDR2 as YYNGEE. CDR3 size: 15 residues. CDR3 nucleotides: TGTGCCAGCAGCGTTAGGCCCTCCCTAGACTATGGCTACACCTTC. Amino acids: CASSVRPSLDYGYTF.

CDR3: CSVDRGLPDTQYF. The CDR3 region has the DNA TGCAGCGTGGACAGGGGGCTCCCAGATACGCAGTATTTT. The chain carries TRBV29-1 and TRBJ2-3; 11 nucleotides align to TRBD1. Trimming removed 6 bases from V and 4 bases from J; junction bases left unmatched: 3. The CDR3 has 13 residues. Germline loops: CDR1 SQVTM, CDR2 ANQGSEA.